The T cell receptor beta chain under discussion was sequenced for a study of cytomegalovirus exposure and HLA in healthy donors. Study-wide background: A previous analysis identified approximately 120 million unique TCR beta sequences derived from some 170 million T cells. The Caucasian-associated ancestry cluster contained around four fifths of the approximately 400 genotyped donors. Regarding the study as a whole: Of the V segments, some could not be distinguished, including TRBV6-2 and TRBV6-3, and were excluded. In a later analysis, at a false discovery rate of 0.05, over 15,000 TCR beta sequences matched HLA alleles.

CDR1 and CDR2 (germline): GTSNPN, SVGIG (reference sequence). This CDR3 is 13 amino acids long. The junction had 0 bases not matched to a gene; V was cut back by 1 base and J by 1 base. 13 Jbeta primers and 60 Vbeta primers were used for the PCR. Generated by immunoSEQ multiplex PCR, the TCRdb table keeps only in-frame clones and is missing some. The sample holds 160,000 or so clones, 65% to 80% seen once. As to this clone: Its antigen is as yet unknown.

The sequence derives from a woman between 40 and 50 years old in good health and CMV-seronegative. The sequenced sample was PBMCs. The rearrangement links TRBV30 to TRBJ1-1, with 7 bases that match TRBD1. The CDR3 protein is CAWSGDRNTEAFF. CDR3 DNA sequence: TGTGCCTGGAGTGGGGACAGGAACACTGAAGCTTTCTTT.